This T cell receptor beta chain was sequenced during a study of blood T cell repertoires in COVID-19. Study context: The study drew acute and convalescent COVID-19 samples from the United States, Italy and Spain.

Generated by immunoSEQ multiplex PCR, the TCRdb table keeps only in-frame clones and is missing some. Among 110,000 to 150,000 clones listed, about nine tenths were seen once. Cohort placement rested on clinical history that participants reported themselves. Before being deemed recovered, Cohort 3 donors had two negative PCRs, clearance, or symptom resolution. Germline V gene lookup returns CDR1 SGHRS and CDR2 YFSETQ. Trimming left V 0 bases short and J 0 bases short, with 7 bases between. The CDR3 spans 16 residues. The TCR sequence derives from a man aged 45-65 years who had recovered from COVID-19. The sample taken for sequencing was PBMCs or T cells enriched from blood (not recorded which). V is TRBV5-1 and J is TRBJ1-6; D gene unclear. This chain's CDR3 is CASSLAVSSYNSPLHF. The CDR3 DNA reads TGCGCCAGCAGCTTGGCCGTGAGCTCCTATAATTCACCCCTCCACTTT.